This T cell receptor (beta chain) originates from a study of shared clonotypes between healthy human individuals. The input for sorted-subset replicate PCRs was around 0.2 ug DNA, tens of thousands of T cell genomes. Some clones are missing from TCRdb's copy, which holds only in-frame ones; the method was immunoSEQ multiplex PCR. The sample consists of 650,000 to 700,000 clones, 90% of them appearing once. Trimming stripped 4 bases from V and 0 bases from J, with 9 bases between. Germline CDR1 is SGHDT and CDR2 is YYEEEE. This CDR3 is built from 14 residues. There were no recent acute infections or vaccinations among the donors, who were healthy HIV-negative adults. Each CD8 memory set brought CD45RO+ cells together with CCR7-negative CD45RA+ TemRA cells.

The chain has TRBV5-6 and TRBJ2-3, with TRBD1 as a possible D gene (6 bases). The sample comprised memory CD8+ T cells from PBMCs. The sample's subset: CD45RO+ cells pooled with CCR7-negative TemRA cells. This clonotype originated in a man between 18 and 29 years old in good health. Some clones in this sample may be carry-over from other donors' samples. Here the CDR3 DNA reads TGTGCCAGCAGCACACAGGGTAGCACAGATACGCAGTATTTT. Its protein product is CASSTQGSTDTQYF.